This TCR beta chain comes out of a study of T cells after yellow fever vaccination. Study-wide results and caveats: On day 0, almost all vaccine-responding clonotypes were undetectable in sorted memory subsets.

5'RACE template switching generated TCR cDNA, adding a universal primer site and UMIs. TCRdb independently ran MiXCR on the 5' RACE reads; one entry per CDR3 protein. This sample has more than 20,000 distinct CDR3 sequences; less than 5.5% occur once, and the top ten carry 15% to 25%. The germline V gene has CDR1 GTSNPN and CDR2 SVGIG (reference sequence). The CDR3 runs 13 residues. Trimming shortened V by 7 bases and J by 8 bases, and 20 bases separated the two germline ends. This clonotype was seen ten or more times. J is TRBJ1-2 and V is TRBV30; D uncertain. This sequence originates from a man between 18 and 35 years old who received the YFV17D yellow fever vaccine. The specimen comprised PBMCs, either bulk or a sorted T-cell subset (CD4+, CD8+, memory, or dextramer-sorted; not recorded which), sampled 45 days after the first yellow fever vaccination. The CDR3 nucleotides read TGTGCCTCGCCCGCAGGCAGAAGGAGGGGCTACACCTTC. This gives the protein CASPAGRRRGYTF.